A single sample gave rise to the 6 T cell receptor beta chains below, sequenced in a study of blood T cell repertoires in COVID-19. Generated by immunoSEQ multiplex PCR, the TCRdb table keeps only in-frame clones and is missing some. The data hold about 240,000 clones, with about 89% observed a single time. Sequenced: PBMCs or T cells enriched from blood (not recorded which). Receptors originate from a man aged 35-49 years who had recovered from COVID-19.

This clone was seen a few times. This sequence joins TRBV30 and TRBJ2-5; D unclear. V lost 5 bases and J 2 bases, leaving 15 bases between the germline ends. The CDR3 extends over 14 amino acids. CDR1 GTSNPN and CDR2 SVGIG come from the germline V gene (reference sequence). The chain's CDR3 is CAWGVQADQETQYF. As DNA, the CDR3 is TGTGCCTGGGGGGTCCAGGCCGATCAAGAGACCCAGTACTTC.

The rearrangement links TRBV7-6 to TRBJ2-6; 9 nucleotides align to TRBD2. Looked up from germline, CDR1 is SGHVS and CDR2 is FNYEAQ. The CDR3 is 20 amino acids. V was clipped by 5 bases and J by 0 bases; unmatched bases: 14. The CDR3 bases are TGTGCCAGCAGCCGCGCCCCCCCACTAGCGGGTATCTCTGGGGCCAACGTCCTGACTTTC. As protein: CASSRAPPLAGISGANVLTF.

This clone was recorded only once. CDR3 sequence reads: CASSLTGELRNTEAFF. Written as DNA, the CDR3 is TGTGCCAGCAGCTTGACCGGGGAGTTAAGGAACACTGAAGCTTTCTTT. The rearrangement uses TRBV5-6 and TRBJ1-1; D remains unclear. V gave up 1 base and J gave up 1 base, with 14 bases separating them. CDR1 and CDR2 from the germline V gene are SGHDT and YYEEEE. CDR3 length: 16 amino acids. Full variable domain (remainder filled in from reference TRBV5-6 and TRBJ1-1): DAGVTQSPTHLIKTRGQQVTLRCSPKSGHDTVSWYQQALGQGPQFIFQYYEEEERQRGNFPDRFSGHQFPNYSSELNVNALLLGDSALYLCASSLTGELRNTEAFFGQGTRLTVV.

The chain recombines TRBV28 with TRBJ2-1; TRBD1 agrees at 11 bases. The V segment lost 10 bases and the J segment 7 bases; nucleotides outside the gene matches: 6. The CDR3 is made up of 13 amino acids. In germline, CDR1 is MDHEN, CDR2 SYDVKM. Written as DNA, the CDR3 is TGTGCCACCCGGACAGGGGGCTTGAATGAGCAGTTCTTC. Its translation: CATRTGGLNEQFF.

The CDR3 sequence: CASRLAESTDTQYF. CDR3 DNA: TGCGCCAGCAGACTAGCGGAGAGCACAGATACGCAGTATTTT. The chain is built from TRBV4-1 and TRBJ2-3; 8 bases fit TRBD2. With 6 bases clipped from V and 0 bases from J, the junction kept 2 bases outside the gene matches. The CDR3 is made up of 14 amino acids. From germline, CDR1 is MGHRA and CDR2 YSYEKL.

J is TRBJ2-5 and V is TRBV6-5; 10 bases agree with TRBD2. Per germline, CDR1 MNHEY and CDR2 SVGAGI. The CDR3 consists of 15 residues. V shed 5 bases and J 5 bases; nucleotides not matched to a gene: 8. CDR3 protein: CASSTTGLAVETQYF. The CDR3 region has the DNA TGTGCCAGCAGTACGACCGGACTAGCGGTGGAGACCCAGTACTTC.